This is a list of T cell receptor beta chains from one sample in a study of T-cell reconstitution after alpha-beta-depleted transplantation in children. TCRdb redid the calling of the PCR reads with MiXCR, one entry per CDR3 protein. The profile shows some 390,000 distinct CDR3 sequences, roughly 20% of them singletons. Sequencing was performed on PBMCs from the stem cell graft donor, taken from the stem cell graft. These receptors all stem from a human donor who donated a stem cell graft to a child with acute myeloid leukemia. Both conserved end residues are part of each CDR3. Each record gives: V gene, J gene, D gene, clone size, CDR3 DNA, CDR3 protein. A D gene is named only where the DNA matches it firmly. Size is stated for part of the rows, as once, few or many counts, or as a class when the clone is expanded.

TRBV25-1	TRBJ2-7	TRBD2	NA	TGTGCCAGCAGTGACGCCCGGGGGCTAGCGGGAGTTTACTACGAGCAGTACTTC	CASSDARGLAGVYYEQYF
TRBV29-1	TRBJ1-5	TRBD1	NA	TGCAGCGTTGAAGACGGCAAACAGGGGAATCAGCCCCAGCATTTT	CSVEDGKQGNQPQHF
TRBV20-1	TRBJ2-1	TRBD2	few	TGCAGTGCTGTCCAAACTAGCGCGTACAATGAGCAGTTCTTC	CSAVQTSAYNEQFF
TRBV12-3/TRBV12-4	TRBJ2-1	TRBD2	NA	TGTGCCAGCAGTTCCCCCGGGACTAGCAGCTACAATGAGCAGTTCTTC	CASSSPGTSSYNEQFF
TRBV20-1	TRBJ2-1	TRBD2	NA	TGCAGTGCTAAAGCAAGCGGGAGACTTGATGATCAGTTCTTC	CSAKASGRLDDQFF
TRBV12-3/TRBV12-4	TRBJ1-4	NA	NA	TGTGCCAGCAGCCGACCGGGGGGAAATTGGGAAAAACTGTTTTTT	CASSRPGGNWEKLFF
TRBV20-1	TRBJ2-3	TRBD2	many	TGCAGTGCTTCCGGGACTAGCGCCAGCACAGATACGCAGTATTTT	CSASGTSASTDTQYF
TRBV10-2	TRBJ2-7	TRBD2	few	TGCGCCAGCAGGGTAGGACTAGCGGGGTCCTACGAGCAGTACTTC	CASRVGLAGSYEQYF
TRBV2	TRBJ2-3	NA	few	TGTGCCAGCACAAGAGACACAGATACGCAGTATTTT	CASTRDTDTQYF
TRBV29-1	TRBJ2-3	NA	many	TGCAGCGTTGACACCGGAAACACAGATACGCAGTATTTT	CSVDTGNTDTQYF
TRBV25-1	TRBJ1-5	NA	few	TGTGCCAGCAGTATCCAGCCCCAGCATTTT	CASSIQPQHF
TRBV20-1	TRBJ2-1	TRBD2	many	TGCAGTGCTAGCCCGCTAGCGGGAGGGCTCTATGAGCAGTTCTTC	CSASPLAGGLYEQFF
TRBV9	TRBJ2-5	TRBD2	few	TGTGCCAGCACTCGGGGGGGAGAACAAGAGACCCAGTACTTC	CASTRGGEQETQYF
TRBV5-6	TRBJ2-7	NA	once	TGTGCCAGCAGCTTACTGGGCGGGGGGACAGCAGACTACGAGCAGTACTTC	CASSLLGGGTADYEQYF
TRBV6-5	TRBJ2-1	NA	few	TGTGCCAGCAGTTACCGGCTAGGGACCTACAATGAGCAGTTCTTC	CASSYRLGTYNEQFF
TRBV20-1	TRBJ2-7	NA	few	TGCAGTGCTAGAGCAGTCTCCTACGAGCAGTACTTC	CSARAVSYEQYF
TRBV6-2/TRBV6-3	TRBJ1-5	NA	NA	TGTGCCAGCAGTTACATGGGAGGGAATCAGCCCCAGCATTTT	CASSYMGGNQPQHF
TRBV20-1	TRBJ2-7	TRBD2	many	TGCAGTGCTAGAGCGGGCGGGAGCCGATCCTACGAGCAGTACTTC	CSARAGGSRSYEQYF
TRBV13	TRBJ2-7	TRBD1	few	TGTGCCAGCAGCCCCTTAGGGACAGCCTACGAGCAGTACTTC	CASSPLGTAYEQYF
TRBV7-2	TRBJ2-7	NA	NA	TGTGCCAGCAGCGCCGGGAACCGCTACGAGCAGTACTTC	CASSAGNRYEQYF
TRBV12-3/TRBV12-4	TRBJ2-2	TRBD2	NA	TGTGCCAGCAGTTTGAGGGTAGCGGGAGGAGGAGGGAACACCGGGGAGCTGTTTTTT	CASSLRVAGGGGNTGELFF
TRBV12-3/TRBV12-4	TRBJ2-1	TRBD2	NA	TGTGCCAGCAGTGGATGGGGCGGGAGTTTCGATGAGCAGTTCTTC	CASSGWGGSFDEQFF
TRBV2	TRBJ2-7	TRBD1	NA	TGTGCCAGCAGTGAGGACAGGACCTCGGACGAGCAGTACTTC	CASSEDRTSDEQYF
TRBV10-3	TRBJ1-5	NA	few	TGTGCCATCAGTGATCTCGACAGGAGTAGCAATCAGCCCCAGCATTTT	CAISDLDRSSNQPQHF
TRBV28	TRBJ2-7	TRBD2	few	TGTGCCAGCAGTTCTGATATAGCGGGAGTGGTTCTCTACGAGCAGTACTTC	CASSSDIAGVVLYEQYF
TRBV6-2/TRBV6-3	TRBJ2-1	TRBD2	few	TGTGCCAGCAACCTAGCGGGAGGGTTTGAGCAGTTCTTC	CASNLAGGFEQFF
TRBV20-1	TRBJ2-3	NA	few	TGCAGTGCTAACTCTGGCTTCGCTAGCACAGATACGCAGTATTTT	CSANSGFASTDTQYF
TRBV4-1	TRBJ2-2	NA	NA	TGCGCCAGCAGCCAAGACTGGGTAGGAGGCTTTGACGGGGAGCTGTTTTTT	CASSQDWVGGFDGELFF
TRBV5-1	TRBJ2-1	NA	many	TGCGCCAGCAGCTCGCGGGCCGACTCCTACAATGAGCAGTTCTTC	CASSSRADSYNEQFF
TRBV5-1	TRBJ2-4	TRBD1	few	TGCGCCAGCAGCCCTACAGGGGTGACCAAAAACATTCAGTACTTC	CASSPTGVTKNIQYF
TRBV27	TRBJ2-1	TRBD2	NA	TGTGCCAGCAGTTGGACTAGCGGAGTTGGGAATGAGCAGTTCTTC	CASSWTSGVGNEQFF
TRBV3-1	TRBJ2-1	NA	once	TGTGCCAGCAGCACACTCTTCGAGCAGTTCTTC	CASSTLFEQFF
TRBV3-1	TRBJ1-3	NA	NA	TGTGCCAGCAGCCAAGAAGTTCCGGGACGGAGAAACACCATATATTTT	CASSQEVPGRRNTIYF
TRBV15	TRBJ2-1	NA	few	TGTGCCACCAGCAGAGATCCGCAGGGGGGAGGTACAGGTAATGAGCAGTTCTTC	CATSRDPQGGGTGNEQFF
TRBV28	TRBJ2-1	TRBD1	NA	TGTGCCAGCAGTTCGTGGGGTGGGACAGGCGATACAGTTGAGCAGTTCTTC	CASSSWGGTGDTVEQFF
TRBV7-9	TRBJ2-1	TRBD2	many	TGTGCCAGCAGCTTAACTAGCGGGGACAATGAGCAGTTCTTC	CASSLTSGDNEQFF
TRBV29-1	TRBJ1-2	TRBD1	few	TGCAGCGCCGTCGGGACAGGGGGCGCAAGAAACTATGGCTACACCTTC	CSAVGTGGARNYGYTF
TRBV11-2	TRBJ2-5	TRBD2	NA	TGTGCCAGCAGCCCCGGGACTAGCGGGAGGGCTTCCATAGAGACCCAGTACTTC	CASSPGTSGRASIETQYF
TRBV29-1	TRBJ2-5	NA	NA	TGCAGCGTTGAACATCTTGGGGCCGAGACCCAGTACTTC	CSVEHLGAETQYF
TRBV13	TRBJ1-2	TRBD1	NA	TGTGCCAGCAGCTCCATAAGACAGGGGTATGGCTACACCTTC	CASSSIRQGYGYTF
TRBV28	TRBJ2-5	TRBD2	few	TGTGCCAGCAGTTTTGGACTAGCTTGGATAGAGACCCAGTACTTC	CASSFGLAWIETQYF
TRBV29-1	TRBJ2-7	NA	many	TGCAGCGTGGGGGGACAGTACTCCTACGAGCAGTACTTC	CSVGGQYSYEQYF
TRBV4-1	TRBJ2-1	NA	few	TGCGCCAGCAGCCAAGTTCTCCGTCGGAGTACAAGGTCCTACAATGAGCAGTTCTTC	CASSQVLRRSTRSYNEQFF
TRBV9	TRBJ2-1	NA	few	TGTGCCAGCAGCGTAGCCCGAGGGGGAGTCTCCTACAATGAGCAGTTCTTC	CASSVARGGVSYNEQFF
TRBV20-1	TRBJ2-3	NA	many	TGCAGTGCTAGTCAGATTAGGAAGGGGACCACAGATACGCAGTATTTT	CSASQIRKGTTDTQYF